This T cell receptor beta chain comes out of a study of siplizumab effects on memory and regulatory T cells. Findings and limits, study-wide: The Treg-derived share of mappable alloreactive CD4+ clones averaged about 74% with siplizumab and approximately 30% in controls.

TCRdb's copy holds only in-frame clones and misses some; the assay was immunoSEQ multiplex PCR. Of some 97,000 clones in the sample, under 95% are singletons; the top ten hold roughly 0.78%. As for this clone: The antigen remains unidentified.

The CDR3 runs to 13 residues. The ends were cut back, 5 bases at V and 4 bases at J, with 8 bases in the middle. CDR1 SNHLY and CDR2 FYNNEI come from the germline V gene. The clonotype was recovered from a human donor in good health. The chain has TRBV2 and TRBJ2-2; the D is unclear. Source material: Tregs sorted from blood. The CDR3 protein is CASSSGRTGELFF. DNA for the CDR3: TGTGCCAGCAGTTCGGGCCGCACCGGGGAGCTGTTTTTT.